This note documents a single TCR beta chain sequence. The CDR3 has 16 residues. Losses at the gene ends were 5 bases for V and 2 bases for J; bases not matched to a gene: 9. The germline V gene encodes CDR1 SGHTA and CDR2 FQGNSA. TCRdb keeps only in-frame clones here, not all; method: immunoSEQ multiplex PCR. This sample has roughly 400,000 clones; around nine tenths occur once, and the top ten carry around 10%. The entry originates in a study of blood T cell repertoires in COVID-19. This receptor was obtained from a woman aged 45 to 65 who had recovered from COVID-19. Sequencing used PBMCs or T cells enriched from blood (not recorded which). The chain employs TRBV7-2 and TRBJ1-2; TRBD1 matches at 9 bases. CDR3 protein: CASSPLATGGNYGYTF. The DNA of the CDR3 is TGTGCCAGCAGCCCACTTGCGACAGGGGGAAACTATGGCTACACCTTC.